The subject of this entry is one T cell receptor (beta chain). This record comes from a study of blood T cells in healthy people across ages. With V trimmed by 8 bases and J by 4 bases, 10 bases remained unmatched. The CDR3 covers 15 residues. The germline V gene has CDR1 SNHLY and CDR2 FYNNEI. With a J-beta primer mix and a sample-barcoded 5' primer, a second PCR ran roughly 6 to 12 cycles. TCRdb re-derived calls from the 5' RACE reads in MiXCR, one entry per CDR3 protein. The data hold 780,000 or so distinct CDR3 sequences, with just over 55% observed a single time. The chain uses TRBV2 and TRBJ2-3, with TRBD1 matching 9 bases. Sequenced input: blood. This receptor was identified in a man in his forties in good health. The CDR3 protein is CASRQTGGFADTQYF. The CDR3 nucleotides are TGTGCCAGCCGGCAAACAGGGGGCTTCGCAGATACGCAGTATTTT.